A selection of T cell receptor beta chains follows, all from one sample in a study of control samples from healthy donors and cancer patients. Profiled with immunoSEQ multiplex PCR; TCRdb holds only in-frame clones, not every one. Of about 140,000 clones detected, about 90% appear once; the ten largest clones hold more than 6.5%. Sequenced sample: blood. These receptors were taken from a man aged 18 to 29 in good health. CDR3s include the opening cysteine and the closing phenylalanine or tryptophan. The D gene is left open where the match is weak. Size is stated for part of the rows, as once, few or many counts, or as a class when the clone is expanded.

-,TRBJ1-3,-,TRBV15,TGTGCCACCTCAACTAACTCTGGAAACACCATATATTTT,CATSTNSGNTIYF
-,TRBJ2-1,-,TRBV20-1,TGCAGTGCTGACTGGGGAGGGCAGTTCTTC,CSADWGGQFF
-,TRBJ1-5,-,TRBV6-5,TGTGCCAGCAGGAATGCAGGGGCGGACAATCAGCCCCAGCATTTT,CASRNAGADNQPQHF
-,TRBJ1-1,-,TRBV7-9,TGTGCCAGCAGCTTAGCGAGGACAGACACTGAAGCTTTCTTT,CASSLARTDTEAFF
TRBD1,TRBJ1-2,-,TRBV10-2,TGCGCCAGCAGTACAGGGGGCTATGGCTACACCTTC,CASSTGGYGYTF
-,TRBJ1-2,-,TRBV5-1,TGCGCCAGCAGCTTGGTTGGAGACAACTATGGCTACACCTTC,CASSLVGDNYGYTF
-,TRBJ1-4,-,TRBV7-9,TGTGCCAGCATCGGCGAGGGACGGGGAAATGAAAAACTGTTTTTT,CASIGEGRGNEKLFF
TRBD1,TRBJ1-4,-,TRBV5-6,TGTGCCAGCAGCCCTTCGACAGGGAGTCGGACTAATGAAAAACTGTTTTTT,CASSPSTGSRTNEKLFF
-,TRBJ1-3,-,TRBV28,TGTGGCGGACAGAGTGGAAACACCATATATTTT,CGGQSGNTIYF
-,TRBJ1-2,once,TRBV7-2,TGTGCCAGCAGCCCCGGTATCAGAGGGGCCTATGGCTACACCTTC,CASSPGIRGAYGYTF
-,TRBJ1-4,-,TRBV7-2,TGTGCCAGCAGTCCATTGGGGGCAACTAATGAAAAACTGTTTTTT,CASSPLGATNEKLFF
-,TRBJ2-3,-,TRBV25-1,TGTGCCAGCAGTGAATGGGCAGATACGCAGTATTTT,CASSEWADTQYF
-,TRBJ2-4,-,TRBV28,TGTGCCAGCAGTTCAACTACCGGGGGTTCCAAAAACATTCAGTACTTC,CASSSTTGGSKNIQYF
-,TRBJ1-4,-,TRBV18,TGTGCCAGCTCACCGGCTTCAGGGGATGAAGGAGAAAAACTGTTTTTT,CASSPASGDEGEKLFF
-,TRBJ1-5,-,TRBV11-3,TGTGCCAGCAGCTTAGAGGCACCCGGTAATAATCAGCCCCAGCATTTT,CASSLEAPGNNQPQHF
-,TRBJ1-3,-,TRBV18,TGTGCCAGCTCACCACCGTCAGGCTCTGGAAACACCATATATTTT,CASSPPSGSGNTIYF
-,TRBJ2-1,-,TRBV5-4,TGTGCCAGCAGCTTGATAGGGGAAACCTACAATGAGCAGTTCTTC,CASSLIGETYNEQFF
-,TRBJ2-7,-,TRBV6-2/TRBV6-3,TGTGCCAGCAGTTACGACGGGACGGTATTCTACGAGCAGTACTTC,CASSYDGTVFYEQYF
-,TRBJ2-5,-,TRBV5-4,TGTGCCAGCAGCTCATCCGGGACCCTGCAAGAGACCCAGTACTTC,CASSSSGTLQETQYF
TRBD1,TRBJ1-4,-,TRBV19,TGTGCCACCGGGACAGGGGGCGTAGCAACTAATGAAAAACTGTTTTTT,CATGTGGVATNEKLFF
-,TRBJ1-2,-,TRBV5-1,TGCGCCAGCAGCTTGGGGTTGGGGAATTCTAACTATGGCTACACCTTC,CASSLGLGNSNYGYTF
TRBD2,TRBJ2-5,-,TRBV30,TGTGCCTGGAAAGTGGGACTAGCGGGGGGGCCCCAGTACTTC,CAWKVGLAGGPQYF
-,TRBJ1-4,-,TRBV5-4,TGTGCCAGCAGCTTGGGGCCGGGTAATGAAAAACTGTTTTTT,CASSLGPGNEKLFF
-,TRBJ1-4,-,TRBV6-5,TGTGCCAGCGTCTGGGGGCAGAGTGAAAAACTGTTTTTT,CASVWGQSEKLFF
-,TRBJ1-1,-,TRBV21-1,TGTGCCAGCAGTCCCTTGACAGGGGGGTTCCACACTGAAGCTTTCTTT,CASSPLTGGFHTEAFF